This T cell receptor beta chain was sequenced for a study of early T cells in non-severe SARS-CoV-2 infection. The overall study: From unsorted whole blood, bulk RNA was sequenced, and the chains remained unpaired. Study findings and constraints: Lookups in VDJdb leaned toward anti-spike CD8 responses and missed private and CD4 specificities.

This clonotype was found many times. Antigen unknown. This CDR3 region has 16 residues. V was pared by 1 base and J by 3 bases, with 16 bases between. The germline CDR1 and CDR2 sequences are LGHDT and YNNKEL (reference sequence). MiXCR, applied by TCRdb to the 5' RACE reads, yields one record per CDR3 protein. The sample has approximately 26,000 distinct CDR3 sequences; 4% to 5.5% are singletons. This sequence originates from an adult who was a healthcare worker with PCR-confirmed SARS-CoV-2 infection or an uninfected control (not recorded which). The sequenced sample consisted of whole blood. The V call is TRBV3-1, the J call TRBJ2-7, with a possible D match to TRBD2 (6 bases). The CDR3 sequence is CASSQGARDFFYEQYF. DNA of the CDR3: TGTGCCAGCAGCCAAGGGGCGAGGGACTTCTTCTACGAGCAGTACTTC.